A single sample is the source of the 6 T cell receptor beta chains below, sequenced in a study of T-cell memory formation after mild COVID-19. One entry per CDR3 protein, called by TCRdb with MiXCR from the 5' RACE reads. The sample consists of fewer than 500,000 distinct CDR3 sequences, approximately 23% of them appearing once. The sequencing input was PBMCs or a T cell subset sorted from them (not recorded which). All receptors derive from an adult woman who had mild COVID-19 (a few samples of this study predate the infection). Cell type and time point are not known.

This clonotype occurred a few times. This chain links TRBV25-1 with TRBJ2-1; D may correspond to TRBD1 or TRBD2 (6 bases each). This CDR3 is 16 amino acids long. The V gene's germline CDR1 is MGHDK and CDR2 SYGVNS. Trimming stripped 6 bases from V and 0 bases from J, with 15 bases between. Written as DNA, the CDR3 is TGTGCCAGCAGGGGACTTGACAGGATCTCCTACAATGAGCAGTTCTTC. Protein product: CASRGLDRISYNEQFF.

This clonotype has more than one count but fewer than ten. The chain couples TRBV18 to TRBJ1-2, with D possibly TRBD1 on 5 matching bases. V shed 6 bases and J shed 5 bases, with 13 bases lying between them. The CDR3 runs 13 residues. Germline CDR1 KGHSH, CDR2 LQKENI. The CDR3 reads CASSPDKEYGYTF. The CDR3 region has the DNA TGTGCCAGCTCTCCGGACAAGGAGTATGGCTACACCTTC.

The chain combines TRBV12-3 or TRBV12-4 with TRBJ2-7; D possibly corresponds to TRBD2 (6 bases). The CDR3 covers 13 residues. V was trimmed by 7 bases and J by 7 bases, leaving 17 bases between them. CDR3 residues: CASKKAGYGEQYF. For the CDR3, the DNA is TGTGCCAGCAAAAAAGCGGGCTATGGGGAGCAGTACTTC.

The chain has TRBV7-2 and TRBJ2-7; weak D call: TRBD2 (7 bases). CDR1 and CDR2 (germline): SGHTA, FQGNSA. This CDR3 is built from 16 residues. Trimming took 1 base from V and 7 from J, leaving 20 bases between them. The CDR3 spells CASSLDGGPSAREQYF. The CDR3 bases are TGTGCCAGCAGCTTAGACGGGGGGCCCTCTGCGAGAGAGCAGTACTTC.

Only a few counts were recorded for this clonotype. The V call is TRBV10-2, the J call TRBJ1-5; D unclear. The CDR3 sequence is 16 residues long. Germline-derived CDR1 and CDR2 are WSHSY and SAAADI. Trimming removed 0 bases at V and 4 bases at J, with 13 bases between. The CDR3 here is CASSESLLHINQPQHF. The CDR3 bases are TGCGCCAGCAGTGAGTCGCTGTTGCACATTAATCAGCCCCAGCATTTT.

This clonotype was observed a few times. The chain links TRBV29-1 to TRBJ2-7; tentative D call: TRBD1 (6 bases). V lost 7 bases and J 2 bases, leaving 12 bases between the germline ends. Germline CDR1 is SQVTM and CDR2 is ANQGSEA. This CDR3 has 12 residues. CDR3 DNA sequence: TGCAGCGCGTCTGGGACAACCTACGAGCAGTACTTC. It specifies CSASGTTYEQYF.